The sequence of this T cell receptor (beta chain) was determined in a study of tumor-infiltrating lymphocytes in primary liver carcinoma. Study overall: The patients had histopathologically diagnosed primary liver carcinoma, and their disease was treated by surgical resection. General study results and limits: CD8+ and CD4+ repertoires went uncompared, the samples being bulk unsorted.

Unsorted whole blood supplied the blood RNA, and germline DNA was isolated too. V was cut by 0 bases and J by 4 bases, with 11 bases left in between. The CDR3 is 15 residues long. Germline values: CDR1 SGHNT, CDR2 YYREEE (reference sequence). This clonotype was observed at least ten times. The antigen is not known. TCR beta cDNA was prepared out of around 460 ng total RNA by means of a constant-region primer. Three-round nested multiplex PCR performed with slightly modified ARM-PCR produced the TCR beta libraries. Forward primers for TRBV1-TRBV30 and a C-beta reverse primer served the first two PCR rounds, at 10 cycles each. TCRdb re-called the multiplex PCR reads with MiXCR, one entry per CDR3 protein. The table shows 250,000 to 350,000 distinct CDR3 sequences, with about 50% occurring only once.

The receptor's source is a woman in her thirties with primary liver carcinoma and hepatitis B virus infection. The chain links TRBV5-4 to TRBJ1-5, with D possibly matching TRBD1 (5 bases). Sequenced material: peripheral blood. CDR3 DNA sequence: TGTGCCAGCAGCTTGGCCCCAGGGACTAATCAGCCCCAGCATTTT. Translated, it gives CASSLAPGTNQPQHF.